This T cell receptor beta chain was recovered during a study of cytomegalovirus exposure and HLA in healthy donors. A remark on this clone: Its antigen remains unknown.

Trimming took 2 bases from V and 3 from J; bases not matched to a gene: 6. Germline V gene lookup returns CDR1 SEHNR and CDR2 FQNEAQ (reference sequence). CDR3 length equals 15 residues. Notes on the study in general: Most TCR sequences were seen very rarely across donors, but some public TCRs occurred in many. Later analysis suggested links between common viral pathogens and several top significant clusters. An analysis done earlier found most TCR beta V segments productive about 87% or about 30% of the time. Later analysis associated a missense DCLRE1C variant with TCR beta V- and J-gene trimming.

The PCR made use of 60 Vbeta and 13 Jbeta primers. Profiled with immunoSEQ multiplex PCR; TCRdb holds only in-frame clones, not every one. The table records 120,000 to 150,000 clones, roughly 80% of them present only once. Specimen: PBMCs. The sequence came from a woman aged 40 to 50 in good health and CMV-seropositive. V gene TRBV7-9 combines with J gene TRBJ2-5, with 7 bases that match TRBD2. The DNA for the CDR3 is TGTGCCAGCAGCTTATTTCGTCGGGGGGAAGAGACCCAGTACTTC. Translating it yields CASSLFRRGEETQYF. Together with reference TRBV7-9 and TRBJ2-5, the CDR3 gives the full variable domain: DTGVSQNPRHKITKRGQNVTFRCDPISEHNRLYWYRQTLGQGPEFLTYFQNEAQLEKSRLLSDRFSAERPKGSFSTLEIQRTEQGDSAMYLCASSLFRRGEETQYFGPGTRLLVL.